This passage covers 21 T cell receptor beta chains from one sample sequenced in a study of blood T cell repertoires in COVID-19. Sequenced by immunoSEQ multiplex PCR; TCRdb stores in-frame clones only, minus some. The table lists 95,000 to 110,000 clones, 84% of them singletons, with around 13% in the top ten. Input material: peripheral blood. The origin of the receptors is a human donor in a cohort sampled during active COVID-19.

The chain combines TRBV10-2 with TRBJ1-2, with 7 positions matching TRBD1. The V gene end was trimmed by 0 bases and the J gene end by 3 bases; junction bases not matched to a gene: 4. The CDR3 loop spans 15 amino acids. Germline CDR1 and CDR2: WSHSY and SAAADI. In nucleotides, the CDR3 is TGCGCCAGCAGTGAGTCGACAGGGAGACACTATGGCTACACCTTC. Its translation: CASSESTGRHYGYTF.

The rearrangement links TRBV14 to TRBJ2-7, with 8 positions matching TRBD2. V lost 1 base and J lost 5; bases outside the gene matches: 10. Germline CDR1 reads SGHDN; CDR2 reads FVKESK. The length of the CDR3 is 16 residues. The CDR3 loop is CASSQVGGGLLNEQYF. The CDR3 nucleotides read TGTGCCAGCAGCCAAGTTGGCGGGGGGCTACTAAACGAGCAGTACTTC.

V is TRBV19 and J is TRBJ1-4; D is undetermined. The ends were cut back, 1 base at V and 5 bases at J, with 14 bases in the middle. The CDR3 extends over 16 amino acids. Germline V gene data show CDR1 as LNHDA and CDR2 as SQIVND (reference sequence). The CDR3 here is CASSIARLGKNEKLFF. The CDR3 DNA reads TGTGCCAGTAGTATAGCCAGGTTGGGTAAGAATGAAAAACTGTTTTTT.

This rearrangement joins TRBV5-1 to TRBJ1-1, with D perhaps TRBD1 (5 bases). V was clipped by 4 bases and J by 2 bases, with 18 bases between them. CDR3 size: 16 residues. Germline CDR1 reads SGHRS; CDR2 reads YFSETQ. CDR3 region: CASSQIPGSGNTEAFF. Here the CDR3 DNA reads TGCGCCAGCAGCCAGATCCCAGGGTCCGGAAACACTGAAGCTTTCTTT.

The chain is built from TRBV2 and TRBJ1-2; D is unclear. The V gene's germline CDR1 is SNHLY and CDR2 FYNNEI. This CDR3 region has 14 residues. Trimming removed 6 bases from V and 7 bases from J, with 18 bases in between. CDR3 bases: TGTGCCAGCAGCCCCACGGCGACTACCTCTGGCTACACCTTC. Amino acids: CASSPTATTSGYTF.

The chain recombines TRBV5-1 with TRBJ1-2; 10 positions agree with TRBD1. CDR3 length equals 13 residues. Germline V gene lookup returns CDR1 SGHRS and CDR2 YFSETQ. With V trimmed by 4 bases and J by 6 bases, 3 bases remained unmatched. The CDR3 DNA sequence: TGCGCCAGCAGCGGGGGACAGGGGCATGGCTACACCTTC. The encoded protein is CASSGGQGHGYTF.

This clone was found a few times. The chain couples TRBV5-1 to TRBJ2-7; D may be TRBD1 (5 bases). The CDR3 is 12 amino acids. In germline, CDR1 is SGHRS, CDR2 YFSETQ. V shed 2 bases and J shed 5 bases, with 8 bases lying between them. CDR3 amino acids: CASSFQGNEQYF. DNA of the CDR3: TGCGCCAGCAGCTTTCAGGGAAACGAGCAGTACTTC. The whole variable domain, filled in from reference TRBV5-1 and TRBJ2-7, reads KAGVTQTPRYLIKTRGQQVTLSCSPISGHRSVSWYQQTPGQGLQFLFEYFSETQRNKGNFPGRFSGRQFSNSRSEMNVSTLELGDSALYLCASSFQGNEQYFGPGTRLTVT.

This chain uses TRBV12-3 or TRBV12-4 with TRBJ2-7, with D unresolved. The ends were cut back, 2 bases at V and 4 bases at J, with 6 bases in the middle. The CDR3 covers 12 residues. The CDR3 loop is CASSLIGYEQYF. The CDR3 DNA reads TGTGCCAGCAGTTTAATCGGGTACGAGCAGTACTTC.

This clone was found a few times. The chain couples TRBV4-1 to TRBJ1-1; TRBD1 agrees at 9 bases. V dropped 1 base and J dropped 5; count of bases not matched to a gene: 5. Germline CDR1 is MGHRA and CDR2 is YSYEKL. The CDR3 loop spans 15 amino acids. The CDR3 region is CASSQAYRGRTEAFF. The CDR3 coding sequence is TGCGCCAGCAGCCAAGCGTACAGGGGGCGAACTGAAGCTTTCTTT.

The chain carries TRBV7-2 and TRBJ1-2; perhaps TRBD1 as D (6 bases). Germline loops: CDR1 SGHTA, CDR2 FQGNSA. This CDR3 contains 15 residues. The V gene lost 4 bases and the J gene lost 3 bases, with 15 bases spanning the gap. CDR3 sequence: CASSYRGGRDYGYTF. CDR3 DNA: TGTGCCAGCAGCTACCGAGGGGGTAGGGACTATGGCTACACCTTC.

This chain uses TRBV6-4 with TRBJ1-2, with TRBD1 as a possible D gene (5 bases). The V end lost 1 base, the J end lost 3 bases, and 9 bases lay between the germline ends. The CDR3 is 14 amino acids. Germline lookup yields CDR1 MRHNA and CDR2 SNTAGT. The CDR3 region is CASSDYRGDYGYTF. CDR3 sequence (DNA): TGTGCCAGCAGTGACTATCGGGGGGACTATGGCTACACCTTC.

The rearrangement uses TRBV14 and TRBJ2-7; maybe TRBD2 (6 bases). The CDR3 is made up of 15 amino acids. The germline CDR1 and CDR2 sequences are SGHDN and FVKESK. The germline V and J ends were trimmed by 2 bases and 2 bases, with 13 bases remaining between them. The CDR3 sequence: CASSQKFASAYEQYF. CDR3 sequence (DNA): TGTGCCAGCAGCCAAAAGTTTGCTAGCGCCTACGAGCAGTACTTC.

The V call is TRBV5-1, the J call TRBJ1-2; TRBD1 matches at 7 bases. Per the germline V gene, CDR1 is SGHRS and CDR2 is YFSETQ. This CDR3 spans 15 amino acids. V shed 2 bases and J 4 bases; nucleotides not matched to a gene: 8. This CDR3 reads CASSLETGYGYGYTF. The CDR3 DNA is TGCGCCAGCAGCTTAGAGACAGGGTATGGCTATGGCTACACCTTC.

V gene TRBV11-2 combines with J gene TRBJ2-5, with no clear D. Germline V gene data show CDR1 as SGHAT and CDR2 as FQNNGV. V lost 0 bases and J lost 5, with 7 bases in between. The CDR3 has 13 amino acids. CDR3 nucleotides: TGTGCCAGCAGCTTAGAGAGGTCCGAGACCCAGTACTTC. The encoded protein is CASSLERSETQYF.

V usage is TRBV19 and J usage is TRBJ2-7; tentatively, D is TRBD1 (6 bases). With 5 bases removed from V and 7 bases from J, the gap between germline ends came to 12 bases. CDR1 is LNHDA and CDR2 is SQIVND in the germline V gene (reference sequence). This CDR3 region has 12 residues. In nucleotides, the CDR3 is TGTGCCAGTAGTGCCGTAGGGGGAGAGCAGTACTTC. Encoded protein: CASSAVGGEQYF.

The chain couples TRBV7-9 to TRBJ2-2, with 7 positions matching TRBD1. The length of the CDR3 is 15 residues. Germline CDR1 SEHNR, CDR2 FQNEAQ (reference sequence). With V trimmed by 7 bases and J by 1 base, 6 bases remained unmatched. The CDR3 is CASTPGQLNTGELFF. The CDR3 DNA follows: TGTGCCAGCACGCCGGGACAGCTGAACACCGGGGAGCTGTTTTTT.

The rearrangement joins TRBV7-2 to TRBJ1-5, with a weak D call TRBD1 (5 bases). The CDR3 is made up of 16 amino acids. V was cut by 1 base and J by 3 bases, with 13 bases left in between. Germline loops: CDR1 SGHTA, CDR2 FQGNSA. The CDR3, as DNA: TGTGCCAGCAGCTTAGATCGTCAGGGTTTCAATCAGCCCCAGCATTTT. It encodes CASSLDRQGFNQPQHF.

V gene TRBV15 combines with J gene TRBJ1-6, with 12 bases lining up with TRBD1. Per germline, CDR1 LNHNV and CDR2 YYDKDF (reference sequence). The CDR3 is made up of 20 amino acids. V lost 4 bases and J lost 4; bases outside the gene matches: 14. The CDR3 sequence: CATSIPLRDRGRKYNSPLHF. The CDR3 DNA is TGTGCCACCAGCATCCCACTCCGGGACAGGGGGCGAAAGTATAATTCACCCCTCCACTTT.

J is TRBJ1-1 and V is TRBV6-4; D gene uncertain. The CDR3 extends over 13 amino acids. V lost 8 bases, J lost 5 bases, and 15 bases lay in between. Germline CDR1 and CDR2: MRHNA and SNTAGT. The chain's CDR3 is CASGAQPGTEAFF. CDR3 sequence (DNA): TGTGCCAGCGGAGCACAGCCGGGGACTGAAGCTTTCTTT.

The chain uses TRBV11-3 and TRBJ2-7; no clear D gene. Germline CDR1 is SGHNT and CDR2 is YENEEA. The CDR3 has 14 amino acids. The V and J ends lost 0 bases and 7 bases respectively, with 13 bases between them. The CDR3 here is CASSLDLVSREQYF. CDR3 nucleotides: TGTGCCAGCAGCTTAGATTTAGTTTCGCGAGAGCAGTACTTC.

This chain links TRBV11-3 with TRBJ2-1; TRBD1 aligns across 7 bases. This CDR3 is 18 amino acids long. The V and J ends lost 3 bases and 3 bases, in that order; junction bases with no gene match: 14. Germline V CDR1 and CDR2: SGHNT, YENEEA. CDR3 loop: CASSFEDMRGPYYNEQFF. The CDR3 DNA follows: TGTGCCAGCAGCTTTGAGGATATGAGGGGGCCTTACTACAATGAGCAGTTCTTC.